Described below is a single T cell receptor (beta chain) sequence and its context. Its antigen remains undetermined. Base qualities are not recorded, but no much larger clone differs from it by a single base. These data originate in a study of chemoradiotherapy in HPV16-positive cancers (dated 2022 in TCRdb). Looking at the study overall: Candidate HPV-specific T-cell clones and common TCR motifs were defined through functional T-cell assays on cells from a couple of HPV16-positive patients. The study asked whether T-cell immunity against the HPV oncoproteins E6 and E7 changes during chemoradiotherapy and whether it affects survival. The candidate HPV-specific TCRs and motifs were subsequently tracked in TCR repertoires obtained from roughly 90 patients with HPV-related cancers.

Library method: the immunoSEQ multiplex PCR assay. This immuneACCESS table, as held by TCRdb, lists in-frame sequences with V and J called but not all clones. Of the missing ones, under half trace to an unresolved V gene in checked studies; the others have no known cause. Across this sample there are about 32,000 clones, with approximately 88% seen only once. The leading ten clones occupy 4.8% of the sample. Repertoires were sampled repeatedly over the course of chemoradiotherapy, so clonal expansion could be followed in the tumor microenvironment. What the authors observed across the whole study: Expansion of candidate HPV-specific clones and E7-related TCR motifs was observed in the tumor microenvironment during treatment, whereas no such expansion was observed for non-HPV-specific T cells. In HPV16-positive patients, expansion of HPV-responsive T cells during chemoradiotherapy was found to be associated with improved recurrence-free survival. The survival association was reported for HPV16-positive patients, and the functional definition of HPV-specific T cells was derived from only two HPV16-positive patients.

CDR1 and CDR2, per the germline V gene, are SGHTA and FQGNSA. V is pared back by 3 bases and J by 5 bases, with 8 bases lying between the germline termini. The CDR3 runs 13 residues from the cysteine to the phenylalanine. Only the CDR3 DNA is retained, 39 bases long and in frame from the first base. The clonotype comes from a human donor with HPV-associated anogenital cancer. The material sequenced was blood, taken from a patient who underwent chemoradiotherapy. Rearrangement joined TRBV7-2 to TRBJ1-5; a confident D gene designation cannot be given. The CDR3 region reads CASSLRGYQPQHF. In nucleotide form, the sequence is TGTGCCAGCAGCTTGCGGGGTTATCAGCCCCAGCATTTT.